These T cell receptor beta chains were read from a single sample in a study of cytomegalovirus exposure and HLA in healthy donors. Sequencing used immunoSEQ multiplex PCR; TCRdb keeps in-frame clones, though not all of them. Of 150,000 to 200,000 clones in the sample, around four fifths were seen once. Sequencing was performed on PBMCs. Receptors originate from a woman between 35 and 50 years old in good health and CMV-seronegative. Both conserved end residues are part of each CDR3. A D gene is named only where the DNA matches it firmly. Clone size, where shown, is once, few, many, or a class for clones that have expanded.

D gene	V gene	clone size	J gene	CDR3 protein	CDR3 DNA
TRBD1	TRBV19	NA	TRBJ1-2	CASRRQGRDYGYTF	TGTGCCAGTCGCCGACAGGGTAGAGACTATGGCTACACCTTC
TRBD2	TRBV4-1	NA	TRBJ2-3	CASSQEQPDWDLAVPDTQYF	TGCGCCAGCAGCCAAGAGCAACCGGACTGGGACCTAGCGGTCCCAGATACGCAGTATTTT
TRBD1	TRBV5-1	few	TRBJ1-1	CASSTGQENTEAFF	TGCGCCAGCAGCACGGGACAGGAGAACACTGAAGCTTTCTTT
NA	TRBV4-3	NA	TRBJ1-1	CASSQGTAEAFF	TGCGCCAGCAGCCAAGGAACGGCTGAAGCTTTCTTT
TRBD1	TRBV30	NA	TRBJ1-3	CAWNRGGNTIYF	TGTGCCTGGAACAGGGGGGGAAACACCATATATTTT
TRBD1	TRBV29-1	NA	TRBJ2-1	CSADRLDEQFF	TGCAGCGCGGACAGGTTGGATGAGCAGTTCTTC
NA	TRBV7-9	NA	TRBJ1-2	CASRPGMNYGYTF	TGTGCCAGCAGACCCGGGATGAACTATGGCTACACCTTC
NA	TRBV6-1	NA	TRBJ2-2	CASSEGGGYGELFF	TGTGCCAGCAGTGAAGGGGGGGGCTACGGGGAGCTGTTTTTT
TRBD1	TRBV7-2	few	TRBJ1-1	CASSSGDRGWATEAFF	TGTGCCAGCAGCTCGGGGGACAGGGGGTGGGCCACTGAAGCTTTCTTT
NA	TRBV5-1	NA	TRBJ1-1	CASSPNPQTERDEAFF	TGCGCCAGCAGCCCAAACCCCCAGACAGAACGAGACGAAGCTTTCTTT
NA	TRBV9	NA	TRBJ2-6	CASSDRRVISGANVLTF	TGTGCCAGCAGCGACAGGCGTGTAATTTCTGGGGCCAACGTCCTGACTTTC
NA	TRBV7-3	NA	TRBJ2-1	CASSVVGGYSNNEQFF	TGTGCCAGCAGCGTCGTTGGGGGCTACTCTAACAATGAGCAGTTCTTC
NA	TRBV7-8	NA	TRBJ2-6	CASSPSPGDWANVLTF	TGTGCCAGCAGCCCCAGCCCGGGGGATTGGGCCAACGTCCTGACTTTC
TRBD1	TRBV6-1	NA	TRBJ1-2	CASSKDRGARGYTF	TGTGCCAGCAGCAAGGACAGGGGAGCCCGGGGCTACACCTTC
TRBD1	TRBV29-1	few	TRBJ1-4	CSVEEVPHYRGQSEKLFF	TGCAGCGTTGAAGAGGTTCCCCACTACAGGGGGCAAAGTGAAAAACTGTTTTTT
TRBD2	TRBV19	NA	TRBJ2-3	CASSSGLATDTQYF	TGTGCCAGTTCTAGTGGACTAGCGACAGATACGCAGTATTTT
NA	TRBV30	once	TRBJ1-5	CAWSPDTYQPQHF	TGTGCCTGGAGTCCCGACACCTATCAGCCCCAGCATTTT
NA	TRBV9	NA	TRBJ2-2	CASSPRPALNTGELFF	TGTGCCAGCAGCCCCAGGCCGGCTCTTAACACCGGGGAGCTGTTTTTT
NA	TRBV4-3	NA	TRBJ1-1	CASSQVGKPNPEAFF	TGCGCCAGCAGCCAAGTCGGGAAACCCAATCCTGAAGCTTTCTTT
NA	TRBV19	NA	TRBJ1-1	CASSIGKPASTEAFF	TGTGCCAGTAGTATAGGCAAGCCCGCGAGCACTGAAGCTTTCTTT
NA	TRBV5-5	NA	TRBJ1-3	CASSLGGLSGNTIYF	TGTGCCAGCAGCTTGGGTGGCCTCTCTGGAAACACCATATATTTT
NA	TRBV18	NA	TRBJ1-3	CASSPRTEGLGNTIYF	TGTGCCAGCTCACCACGGACAGAAGGTCTCGGAAACACCATATATTTT
NA	TRBV19	NA	TRBJ1-3	CASSMMEDSLSGNTIYF	TGTGCCAGTAGTATGATGGAGGACAGCCTCTCTGGAAACACCATATATTTT
NA	TRBV10-3	NA	TRBJ1-2	CAISGGRDGYTF	TGTGCCATCAGTGGAGGAAGAGATGGCTACACCTTC
TRBD1	TRBV28	NA	TRBJ1-5	CASSLNRGTVEPQHF	TGTGCCAGCAGTCTTAATCGAGGGACAGTCGAGCCCCAGCATTTT
TRBD1	TRBV19	few	TRBJ1-5	CASSIGQGYQPQHF	TGTGCCAGTAGTATAGGACAGGGATATCAGCCCCAGCATTTT
TRBD1	TRBV7-8	NA	TRBJ2-2	CASSGQGMAGELFF	TGTGCCAGTTCGGGACAGGGGATGGCCGGGGAGCTGTTTTTT
TRBD1	TRBV27	NA	TRBJ2-2	CASSGLTGVNTGELFF	TGTGCCAGCAGTGGACTGACAGGGGTGAACACCGGGGAGCTGTTTTTT
TRBD1	TRBV30	NA	TRBJ2-3	CAWSVDRGSTDTQYF	TGTGCCTGGAGTGTCGACAGGGGGTCCACAGATACGCAGTATTTT
TRBD1	TRBV11-3	few	TRBJ2-7	CASSSTTGPASYEQYF	TGTGCCAGCAGCTCAACGACAGGGCCAGCTTCCTACGAGCAGTACTTC
NA	TRBV9	NA	TRBJ2-4	CASSETSLGGNIQYF	TGTGCCAGCAGCGAGACTTCCCTCGGGGGAAACATTCAGTACTTC
TRBD1	TRBV27	NA	TRBJ2-3	CASSINRGLVTDTQYF	TGTGCCAGCAGTATTAACAGGGGATTGGTGACAGATACGCAGTATTTT
TRBD2	TRBV9	NA	TRBJ2-3	CASSVEGLAERTDTQYF	TGTGCCAGCAGCGTAGAAGGGCTAGCGGAGCGCACAGATACGCAGTATTTT
TRBD1	TRBV30	NA	TRBJ1-6	CAWSTTTSGQGVLHF	TGTGCCTGGAGCACTACCACCTCGGGACAGGGGGTCCTCCACTTT
NA	TRBV18	NA	TRBJ2-2	CASSPTFRVSGPNTGELFF	TGTGCCAGCTCACCCACGTTCAGGGTTAGCGGACCGAACACCGGGGAGCTGTTTTTT
NA	TRBV5-4	NA	TRBJ2-3	CASSYWAGSTDTQYF	TGTGCCAGCAGTTACTGGGCGGGGAGCACAGATACGCAGTATTTT
TRBD1	TRBV9	NA	TRBJ1-2	CASTIGQGRRGYTF	TGTGCCAGCACCATCGGACAGGGCAGAAGGGGCTACACCTTC
NA	TRBV11-3	once	TRBJ2-2	CASSPILSGELFF	TGTGCCAGCAGCCCCATTTTGAGCGGGGAGCTGTTTTTT
TRBD1	TRBV25-1	NA	TRBJ1-4	CASSDPHRGGEKLFF	TGTGCCAGCAGTGATCCCCACAGGGGTGGTGAAAAACTGTTTTTT
NA	TRBV4-2	NA	TRBJ1-5	CASSQDRLGSDQPQHF	TGTGCCAGCAGCCAAGATAGGTTGGGGAGCGATCAGCCCCAGCATTTT